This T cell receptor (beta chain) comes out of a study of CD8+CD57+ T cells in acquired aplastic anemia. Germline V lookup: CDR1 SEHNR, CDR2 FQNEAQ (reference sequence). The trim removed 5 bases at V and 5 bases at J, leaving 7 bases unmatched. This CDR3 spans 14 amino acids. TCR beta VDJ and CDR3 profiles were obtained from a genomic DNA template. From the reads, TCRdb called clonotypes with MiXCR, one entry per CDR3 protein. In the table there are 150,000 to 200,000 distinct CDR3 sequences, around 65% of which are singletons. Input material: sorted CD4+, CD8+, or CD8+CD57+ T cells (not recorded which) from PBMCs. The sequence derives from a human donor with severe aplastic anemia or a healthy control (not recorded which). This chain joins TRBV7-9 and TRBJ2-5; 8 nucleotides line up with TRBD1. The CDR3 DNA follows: TGTGCCAGCAGCCAGAGGACAGGGTTCGAGACCCAGTACTTC. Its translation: CASSQRTGFETQYF.